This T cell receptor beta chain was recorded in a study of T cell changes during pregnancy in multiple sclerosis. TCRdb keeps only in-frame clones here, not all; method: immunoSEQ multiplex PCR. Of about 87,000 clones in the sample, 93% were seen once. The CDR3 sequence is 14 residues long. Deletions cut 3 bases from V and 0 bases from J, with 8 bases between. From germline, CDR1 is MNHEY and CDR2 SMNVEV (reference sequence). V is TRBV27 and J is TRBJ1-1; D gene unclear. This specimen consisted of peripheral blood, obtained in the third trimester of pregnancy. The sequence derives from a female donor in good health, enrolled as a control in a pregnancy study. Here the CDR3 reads CASSFGTMNTEAFF. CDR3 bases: TGTGCCAGCAGTTTTGGTACTATGAACACTGAAGCTTTCTTT.